This T cell receptor beta chain was sequenced in a study of human T cells and chemical hapten exposure. This sample's time point: pre-sensitization, week 0. Specified treatment: therapeutic diphenylcyclopropenone sensitization with weekly scalp DPC. Total RNA was extracted from unfractionated whole blood. One entry per CDR3 protein, called by TCRdb with MiXCR from the RACE reads. Among fewer than 45,000 distinct CDR3 sequences listed, under 13% were seen once. Trimming shortened V by 7 bases and J by 2 bases, and 6 bases separated the two germline ends. Germline CDR1 is MNHEY and CDR2 is SVGEGT. The CDR3 covers 12 residues.

Here the sequenced sample was whole blood, taken in connection with sensitization to the hapten diphenylcyclopropenone (DPC). The chain combines TRBV6-2 or TRBV6-3 with TRBJ2-1; D ambiguous. The origin of this receptor is a man in his forties or fifties with alopecia areata. Some clones in this sample may be carry-over from other donors' samples. This CDR3 is CASKGPYNEQFF. Here the CDR3 DNA reads TGTGCCAGCAAAGGTCCCTACAATGAGCAGTTCTTC.